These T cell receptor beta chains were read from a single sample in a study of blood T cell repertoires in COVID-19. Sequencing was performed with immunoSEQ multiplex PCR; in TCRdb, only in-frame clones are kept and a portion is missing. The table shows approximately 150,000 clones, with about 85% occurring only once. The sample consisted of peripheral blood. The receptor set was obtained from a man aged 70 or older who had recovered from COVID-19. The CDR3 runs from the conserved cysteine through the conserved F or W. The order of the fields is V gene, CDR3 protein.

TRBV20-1 CSARAPGELFF
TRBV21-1 CASSFRTGCNEQFF
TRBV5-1 CASSLSLAIGELFF
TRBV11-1 CASSVTSGLNEQFF
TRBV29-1 CSVRTGTGNTGELFF
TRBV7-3 CASSFPGDRGTGELFF
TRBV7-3 CASSFLSSPGTGELFF
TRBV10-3 CAISEGQYNSPLHF
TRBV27 CASSLSSPTDTQYF
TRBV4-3 CASSQDLIQGTSGRGPFF
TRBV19 CASSIGVNTEAFF
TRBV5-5 CASSRGGAGEKLFF
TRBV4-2 CASSQGRGTALYEQYF
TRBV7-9 CASSDRDRGAAEAFF
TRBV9 CASSADDGRGNEQFF
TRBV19 CASSTLAGTSTDTQYF
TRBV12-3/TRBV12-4 CASSLVGGDTQYF
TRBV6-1 CASSEGPGRAAFF
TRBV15 CATSRDPGYGYTF
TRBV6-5 CASRTGQGDGTEAFF
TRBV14 CASSWRRNEQFF
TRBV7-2 CASSTGQLNTEAFF
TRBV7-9 CASSFYSDQETQYF
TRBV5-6 CASSLARLAADSYEQYF
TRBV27 CASSLSGQGGANTEAFF
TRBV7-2 CASSFQLDPLAGENEQFF
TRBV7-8 CASSLGGGDYGYTF
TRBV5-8 CASGRGGDTGELFF
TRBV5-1 CASSLVGLTATNEKLFF
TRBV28 CASSLYSSGSGETQYF
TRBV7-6 CASSFGRGEQYF
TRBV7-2 CASSLASERDHHEQYF
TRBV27 CASRIKLGLGTEAFF
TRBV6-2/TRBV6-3 CASSYRRSPRNTIYF
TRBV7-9 CASSFMTGPSTEAFF
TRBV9 CASSVRGQGFDEQYF
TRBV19 CASSIVGLADDNEQFF
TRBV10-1 CASSASTGGETEQYF
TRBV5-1 CASSSPRPGTGGGNQPQHF
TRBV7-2 CASSQAVFSGRVREQYF
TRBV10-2 CASSVQGVGTDTQYF
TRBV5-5 CASSLVVRNTEAFF
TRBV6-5 CASTWTSSNQPQHF
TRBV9 CASSVPPGAGEVEQFF
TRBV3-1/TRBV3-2 CASSQIRGNTIYF
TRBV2 CASSTRTGWTEAFF
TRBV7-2 CASSPRPLGTDTQYF
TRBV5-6 CASSSQGIKQETQYF
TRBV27 CASSPGGGRAYQETQYF
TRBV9 CASSPILAGGPRGTGELFF
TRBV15 CATSREAGRGGYTF
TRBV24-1 CATSDETAQAFF
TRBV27 CASRVAGDYEQYF
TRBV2 CASTRTSGSADTQYF
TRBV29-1 CSAGQGGNTEAFF
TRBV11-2 CASSLGLGLEETQYF
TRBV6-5 CASSYRKEAGYTF
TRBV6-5 CASSYSSGTVGYTF
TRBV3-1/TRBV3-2 CASSQDTRREETQYF
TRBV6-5 CASKQGADYEQYF